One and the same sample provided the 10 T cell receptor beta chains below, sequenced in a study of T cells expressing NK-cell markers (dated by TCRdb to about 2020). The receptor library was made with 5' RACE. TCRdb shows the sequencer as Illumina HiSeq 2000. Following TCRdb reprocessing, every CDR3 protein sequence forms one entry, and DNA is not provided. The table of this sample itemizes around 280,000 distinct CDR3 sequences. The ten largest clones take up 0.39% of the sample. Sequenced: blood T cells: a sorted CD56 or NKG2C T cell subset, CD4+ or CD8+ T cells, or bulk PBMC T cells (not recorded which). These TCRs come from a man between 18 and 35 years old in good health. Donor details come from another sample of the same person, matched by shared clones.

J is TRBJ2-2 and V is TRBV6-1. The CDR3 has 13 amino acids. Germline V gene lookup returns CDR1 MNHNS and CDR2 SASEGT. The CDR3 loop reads CASRTGDTGELFF.

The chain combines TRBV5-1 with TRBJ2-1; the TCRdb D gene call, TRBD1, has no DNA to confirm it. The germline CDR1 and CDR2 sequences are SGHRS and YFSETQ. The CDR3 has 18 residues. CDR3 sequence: CASSTPGQGSFSYNEQFF.

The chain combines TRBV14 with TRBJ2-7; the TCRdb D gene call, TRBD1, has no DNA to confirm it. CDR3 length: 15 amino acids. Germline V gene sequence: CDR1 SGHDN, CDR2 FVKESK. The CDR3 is CASAPPTGTSYEQYF. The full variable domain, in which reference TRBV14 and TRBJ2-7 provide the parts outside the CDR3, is EAGVTQFPSHSVIEKGQTVTLRCDPISGHDNLYWYRRVMGKEIKFLLHFVKESKQDESGMPNNRFLAERTGGTYSTLKVQPAELEDSGVYFCASAPPTGTSYEQYFGPGTRLTVT.

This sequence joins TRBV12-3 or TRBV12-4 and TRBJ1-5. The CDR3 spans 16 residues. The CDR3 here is CASSIQGWEGNQPQHF.

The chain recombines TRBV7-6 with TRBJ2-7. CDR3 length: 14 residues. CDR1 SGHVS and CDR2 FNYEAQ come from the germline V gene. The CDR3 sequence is CASSLDDGTYEQYF.

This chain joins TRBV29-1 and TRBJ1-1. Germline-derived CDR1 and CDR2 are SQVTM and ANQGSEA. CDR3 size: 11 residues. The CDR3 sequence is CSVSHSGEAFF. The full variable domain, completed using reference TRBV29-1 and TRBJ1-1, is SAVISQKPSRDICQRGTSLTIQCQVDSQVTMMFWYRQQPGQSLTLIATANQGSEATYESGFVIDKFPISRPNLTFSTLTVSNMSPEDSSIYLCSVSHSGEAFFGQGTRLTVV.

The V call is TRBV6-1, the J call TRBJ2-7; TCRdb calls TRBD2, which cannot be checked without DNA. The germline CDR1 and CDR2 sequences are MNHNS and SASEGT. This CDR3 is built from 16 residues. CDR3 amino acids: CASWGLAGGSSYEQYF.

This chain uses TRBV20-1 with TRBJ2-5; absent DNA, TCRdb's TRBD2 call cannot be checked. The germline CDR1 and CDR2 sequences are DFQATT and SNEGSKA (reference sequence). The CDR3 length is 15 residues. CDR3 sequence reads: CSARDSSGREKTQYF.

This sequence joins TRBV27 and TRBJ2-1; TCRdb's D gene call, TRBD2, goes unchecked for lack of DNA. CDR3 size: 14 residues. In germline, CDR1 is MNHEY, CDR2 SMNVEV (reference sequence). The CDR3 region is CASSYGLARNEQFF.

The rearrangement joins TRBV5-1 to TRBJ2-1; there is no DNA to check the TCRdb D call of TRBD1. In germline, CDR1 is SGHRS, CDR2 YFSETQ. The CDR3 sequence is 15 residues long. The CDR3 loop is CASSLTGEEYNEQFF.